Presented here are 4 T cell receptor beta chains from one specimen sequenced in a study of T cells in Graves' hyperthyroidism and ophthalmopathy. RNA transcripts served as the template for amplifying TCR beta CDR3 regions. HTBI primers were the set used in a first-round RT-PCR of the TCR CDR3. TCRdb itself ran the multiplex PCR reads through MiXCR, one entry per CDR3 protein. The sample carries nearly 750,000 distinct CDR3 sequences, 35% recorded once. Sequencing was performed on blood. The receptors shown here come from a woman aged 40 to 50 with Graves' hyperthyroidism.

J is TRBJ2-7 and V is TRBV28; 7 bases agree with TRBD2. The CDR3 length is 12 residues. The germline gives CDR1 MDHEN, CDR2 SYDVKM. V lost 7 bases to trimming and J lost 5 bases; unmatched junction nucleotides: 5. CDR3 in DNA: TGTGCCAGCACCCTCCGGGGGGACGAGCAGTACTTC. This sequence encodes CASTLRGDEQYF.

This clonotype was recorded many times. The V call is TRBV2, the J call TRBJ2-5; TRBD2 matches at 12 bases. CDR1 and CDR2 (germline): SNHLY, FYNNEI. The junction had 10 bases not matched to a gene; V was cut back by 6 bases and J by 5 bases. The CDR3 covers 16 residues. The chain's CDR3 is CASRPPSSGGVETQYF. CDR3 coding DNA: TGTGCCAGCAGACCCCCTTCTAGCGGGGGGGTGGAGACCCAGTACTTC. The full variable domain, completed using reference TRBV2 and TRBJ2-5, is EPEVTQTPSHQVTQMGQEVILRCVPISNHLYFYWYRQILGQKVEFLVSFYNNEISEKSEIFDDQFSVERPDGSNFTLKIRSTKLEDSAMYFCASRPPSSGGVETQYFGPGTRLLVL.

This clonotype appeared many times. V is TRBV15 and J is TRBJ1-5; D is unclear. The V gene's germline CDR1 is LNHNV and CDR2 YYDKDF (reference sequence). This CDR3 region has 12 residues. Trimming left V 4 bases short and J 2 bases short, with 3 bases between. CDR3 sequence reads: CATSIGNQPQHF. The CDR3 nucleotides are TGTGCCACCAGCATCGGCAATCAGCCCCAGCATTTT.

Concerning this clonotype: At one boundary the junction diverges from the germline segment, which might be a read error. This rearrangement joins TRBV10-3 to TRBJ1-3, with a possible D match to TRBD1 (6 bases). Germline CDR1 reads ENHRY; CDR2 reads SYGVKD. CDR3 length: 17 residues. The CDR3 DNA sequence: TGTGCCAGCAGTTCACGACATTCAGGGGCCTCTGGAAACACCATATATTTT. Residues: CASSSRHSGASGNTIYF.